The 25 T cell receptor beta chains given below trace back to one sample, sequenced in a study of blood T cell repertoires in COVID-19. Some clones are missing from TCRdb's copy, which holds only in-frame ones; the method was immunoSEQ multiplex PCR. The sample records about 130,000 clones, 86% being singletons. Sequencing input: PBMCs or T cells enriched from blood (not recorded which). The receptors derive from a woman in her fifties or sixties who had recovered from COVID-19.

V and J are TRBV2 and TRBJ1-1; TRBD1 is a possible D gene (6 bases). The V gene's germline CDR1 is SNHLY and CDR2 FYNNEI. The V end lost 0 bases, the J end lost 10 bases, and 12 bases lay between the germline ends. CDR3 length equals 13 residues. The CDR3 sequence: CASSEAGVGGAFF. The CDR3 bases are TGTGCCAGCAGTGAAGCAGGGGTAGGGGGAGCTTTCTTT.

This clone has only one observation. The chain employs TRBV18 and TRBJ1-1; a possible D gene is TRBD1 (5 bases). Germline V gene lookup returns CDR1 KGHSH and CDR2 LQKENI. The germline V and J ends were trimmed by 1 base and 5 bases, with 17 bases remaining between them. The CDR3 loop spans 16 amino acids. This CDR3 reads CASSPRPRQGGTEAFF. As DNA, the CDR3 is TGTGCCAGCTCACCACGTCCCAGGCAGGGTGGGACTGAAGCTTTCTTT.

The CDR3 loop is CAIGDSQNTEAFF. The DNA of the CDR3 is TGTGCCATCGGGGACAGCCAAAACACTGAAGCTTTCTTT. The chain links TRBV10-3 to TRBJ1-1; TRBD1 matches at 7 bases. The germline V gene has CDR1 ENHRY and CDR2 SYGVKD. J was trimmed by 2 bases and V by 8 bases; bases with no gene match: 5. CDR3 length equals 13 residues.

This sequence joins TRBV2 and TRBJ2-3; 13 nucleotides align to TRBD2. Germline V lookup: CDR1 SNHLY, CDR2 FYNNEI. Losses at the gene ends were 3 bases for V and 4 bases for J; bases not matched to a gene: 4. This CDR3 has 16 residues. The CDR3 coding sequence is TGTGCCAGCAGTGAGGGACTAGCGGGGTTGGCAGATACGCAGTATTTT. This gives the protein CASSEGLAGLADTQYF.

The chain is built from TRBV4-1 and TRBJ1-3; D possibly corresponds to TRBD1 (6 bases). The CDR3 is 15 residues long. Per the germline V gene, CDR1 is MGHRA and CDR2 is YSYEKL. V dropped 0 bases and J dropped 2 bases, with 8 bases sitting between them. CDR3 residues: CASSQDRGAGNTIYF. The CDR3 bases are TGCGCCAGCAGCCAAGACAGGGGTGCTGGAAACACCATATATTTT.

On this clone: At one end, the junction sequence differs from germline, possibly due to a read error. In the same sample, other DNA sequences code for this CDR3. The J gene is TRBJ2-5, the V gene TRBV10-1; TRBD1 agrees at 7 bases. This CDR3 comprises 14 residues. The germline V gene encodes CDR1 WNHNN and CDR2 SYGVQD (reference sequence). CDR3 amino acids: CASRPDRDQETQYF. DNA of the CDR3: TGCGCCAGCAGACCCGACAGGGACCAAGAGACCCAATACTTC.

The V gene is TRBV5-1, the J gene TRBJ1-1; no clear D. Germline lookup yields CDR1 SGHRS and CDR2 YFSETQ. V was clipped by 0 bases and J by 5 bases, with 14 bases between them. CDR3 length: 15 residues. Here the CDR3 DNA reads TGCGCCAGCAGCTTGGACATTTCGTTGCAGACTGAAGCTTTCTTT. Translated, it gives CASSLDISLQTEAFF.

This sequence joins TRBV27 and TRBJ1-1; 9 positions agree with TRBD1. V lost 5 bases, J lost 4 bases, and 8 bases stayed unmatched. The CDR3 covers 15 residues. The germline V gene has CDR1 MNHEY and CDR2 SMNVEV (reference sequence). The CDR3 DNA follows: TGTGCCAGCAGTCCACCGGGACAGGGAAGCACTGAAGCTTTCTTT. Its protein product is CASSPPGQGSTEAFF.

V is TRBV29-1 and J is TRBJ2-1, with 9 bases lining up with TRBD2. The V and J ends lost 7 bases and 3 bases, in that order; junction bases with no gene match: 10. CDR1 and CDR2 from the germline V gene are SQVTM and ANQGSEA. CDR3 length: 15 residues. This CDR3 reads CSGGIAGALYNEQFF. The CDR3 DNA follows: TGCAGCGGGGGAATAGCGGGGGCCCTCTACAATGAGCAGTTCTTC.

The chain carries TRBV15 and TRBJ2-3, with a tentative D call TRBD1 (5 bases). Germline V gene lookup returns CDR1 LNHNV and CDR2 YYDKDF (reference sequence). The germline V and J ends were trimmed by 3 bases and 0 bases, with 10 bases remaining between them. This CDR3 has 15 residues. Here the CDR3 reads CATSRARQSTDTQYF. The CDR3 nucleotides are TGTGCCACCAGCAGGGCTAGACAGAGCACAGATACGCAGTATTTT.

The J gene is TRBJ1-3, the V gene TRBV3-1 (or the pseudogene TRBV3-2); no clear D. In germline, CDR1 is LGHDT, CDR2 YNNKEL (reference sequence). Trimming left V 1 base short and J 1 base short, with 8 bases between. This CDR3 spans 15 amino acids. This CDR3 is CASSQVSGSGNTIYF. The CDR3 DNA sequence: TGTGCCAGCAGCCAAGTCAGTGGTTCTGGAAACACCATATATTTT.

This chain uses TRBV4-3 with TRBJ1-2; 7 nucleotides match TRBD1. This CDR3 is built from 15 residues. V trimming: 0 bases; J trimming: 7 bases; junction bases outside the gene matches: 8. Per germline, CDR1 LGHNA and CDR2 YSLEER. CDR3 protein: CASSQDRIQGTGYTF. CDR3 DNA: TGCGCCAGCAGCCAAGACCGTATACAGGGGACTGGCTACACCTTC.

The rearrangement links TRBV10-1 to TRBJ2-1; 8 nucleotides agree with TRBD2. Germline V gene sequence: CDR1 WNHNN, CDR2 SYGVQD (reference sequence). Trimming took 5 bases from V and 5 from J; bases not matched to a gene: 5. This CDR3 contains 14 residues. CDR3 sequence (DNA): TGCGCCAGCAGTAGGAGCGGGGGTAACAATGAGCAGTTCTTC. This sequence encodes CASSRSGGNNEQFF.

This clone appeared a few times. This sequence joins TRBV23-1 and TRBJ1-2; D not resolved. TRBV23-1 is classed as an ORF, of uncertain function. Trimming pared 4 bases from V and 6 bases from J, leaving 15 bases between. This CDR3 has 14 amino acids. Here the CDR3 DNA reads TGCGCCAGCAGTCTTTTCGACAATACGGATGGCTACACCTTC. Translation gives CASSLFDNTDGYTF.

The chain uses TRBV7-6 and TRBJ2-3; TRBD2 might be the D (6 bases). V lost 0 bases, J lost 7 bases, and 11 bases lay in between. The CDR3 has 14 amino acids. CDR1 is SGHVS and CDR2 is FNYEAQ in the germline V gene. CDR3 in DNA: TGTGCCAGCAGCTTAGCGGGACTTCAGAATACGCAGTATTTT. Protein product: CASSLAGLQNTQYF.

V and J are TRBV20-1 and TRBJ1-2; a possible D gene is TRBD1 (5 bases). The CDR3 loop spans 11 amino acids. V dropped 6 bases and J dropped 6 bases, with 11 bases sitting between them. Germline V gives CDR1 DFQATT, CDR2 SNEGSKA (reference sequence). CDR3 sequence reads: CSARQSDGYTF. Written as DNA, the CDR3 is TGCAGTGCAAGACAGTCCGATGGCTACACCTTC.

The chain employs TRBV6-6 and TRBJ1-5; the match to TRBD1 covers 10 bases. The CDR3 loop spans 16 amino acids. In germline, CDR1 is MNHNY, CDR2 SVGAGI (reference sequence). The J segment lost 4 bases and the V segment lost 7 bases, leaving 10 bases of the junction unmatched. As DNA, the CDR3 is TGTGCCAGCAATCCAATCGGGACAGGGGATAATCAGCCCCAGCATTTT. It specifies CASNPIGTGDNQPQHF.

The chain links TRBV2 to TRBJ1-2; 8 bases line up with TRBD1. CDR1 SNHLY and CDR2 FYNNEI come from the germline V gene. Germline trimming cut 5 bases from V and 5 bases from J; bases unmatched to any gene: 7. There are 14 residues in the CDR3. The DNA of the CDR3 is TGTGCCAGCAGTTCCGGGACAGGAATTTATGGCTACACCTTC. This encodes CASSSGTGIYGYTF.

V and J are TRBV7-2 and TRBJ1-2; TRBD1 might be the D (5 bases). Germline CDR1 and CDR2: SGHTA and FQGNSA. This CDR3 has 14 residues. V was cut by 0 bases and J by 4 bases, with 9 bases left in between. CDR3 coding DNA: TGTGCCAGCAGCTTAGCCCGGGGGACCTATGGCTACACCTTC. Protein product: CASSLARGTYGYTF.

V gene TRBV7-9 combines with J gene TRBJ1-6; D is unresolved. CDR3 length: 12 residues. Germline loops: CDR1 SEHNR, CDR2 FQNEAQ (reference sequence). V lost 4 bases and J 7 bases, leaving 5 bases between the germline ends. CDR3 loop: CASSSSNSPLHF. Here the CDR3 DNA reads TGTGCCAGCAGCTCGTCCAATTCACCCCTCCACTTT.

This chain uses TRBV6-5 with TRBJ1-2; no reliable D call. V gave up 0 bases and J gave up 4 bases, with 3 bases separating them. The CDR3 has 12 amino acids. The V gene's germline CDR1 is MNHEY and CDR2 SVGAGI. CDR3 residues: CASSYSGYGYTF. In DNA, the CDR3 is TGTGCCAGCAGTTACTCCGGCTATGGCTACACCTTC.

This clone has only one observation. The rearrangement uses TRBV29-1 and TRBJ2-1; D gene ambiguous. CDR1 and CDR2 from the germline V gene are SQVTM and ANQGSEA. CDR3 length: 14 amino acids. V dropped 6 bases and J dropped 0 bases, with 12 bases sitting between them. The CDR3 nucleotides read TGCAGCGTCTTCTACCGGAGCTCCTACAATGAGCAGTTCTTC. It encodes CSVFYRSSYNEQFF.

The chain employs TRBV6-5 and TRBJ1-2; 8 bases map to TRBD1. Germline lookup yields CDR1 MNHEY and CDR2 SVGAGI. V shed 2 bases, J shed 8 bases, and the junction held 4 bases outside the gene matches. The length of the CDR3 is 13 residues. This CDR3 reads CASSYQGAVGYTF. CDR3 nucleotide sequence: TGTGCCAGCAGTTACCAGGGGGCGGTCGGCTACACCTTC.

V is TRBV5-6 and J is TRBJ1-3; the D is unclear. The CDR3 contains 13 residues. Germline CDR1 reads SGHDT; CDR2 reads YYEEEE. The V gene lost 4 bases and the J gene lost 8 bases, with 13 bases spanning the gap. DNA of the CDR3: TGTGCCAGCAGCACGAGGACTTTCGACACCATATATTTT. This gives the protein CASSTRTFDTIYF. Full variable domain (remainder filled in from reference TRBV5-6 and TRBJ1-3): DAGVTQSPTHLIKTRGQQVTLRCSPKSGHDTVSWYQQALGQGPQFIFQYYEEEERQRGNFPDRFSGHQFPNYSSELNVNALLLGDSALYLCASSTRTFDTIYFGEGSWLTVV.

V is TRBV13 and J is TRBJ1-1; 8 bases map to TRBD1. V was clipped by 5 bases and J by 4 bases; unmatched bases: 9. This CDR3 spans 15 amino acids. Germline V CDR1 and CDR2: PRHDT, FYEKMQ (reference sequence). CDR3 sequence (DNA): TGTGCCAGCAGCCCACCGGACAGGGAGAGCACTGAAGCTTTCTTT. It codes for CASSPPDRESTEAFF.